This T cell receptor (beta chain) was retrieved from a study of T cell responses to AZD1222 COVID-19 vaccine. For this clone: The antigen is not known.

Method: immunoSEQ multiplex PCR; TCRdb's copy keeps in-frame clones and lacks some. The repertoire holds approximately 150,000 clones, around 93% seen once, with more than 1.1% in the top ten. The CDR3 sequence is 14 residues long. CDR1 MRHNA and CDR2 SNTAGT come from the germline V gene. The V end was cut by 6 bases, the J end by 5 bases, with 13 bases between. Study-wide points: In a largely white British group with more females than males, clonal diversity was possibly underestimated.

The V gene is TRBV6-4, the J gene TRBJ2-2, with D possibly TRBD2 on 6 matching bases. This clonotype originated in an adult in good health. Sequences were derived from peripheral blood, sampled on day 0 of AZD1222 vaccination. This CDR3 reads CASRATGETGELFF. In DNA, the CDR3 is TGTGCCAGCAGAGCGACGGGAGAGACCGGGGAGCTGTTTTTT.